The TCR beta chain described here comes from a study of identical twins' blood T cells. TCRdb itself ran the 5' RACE reads through MiXCR, one entry per CDR3 protein. The sample records fewer than 450,000 distinct CDR3 sequences, approximately 30% being singletons. Germline CDR1 is SNHLY and CDR2 is FYNNEI. The CDR3 totals 12 residues. The V end lost 4 bases, the J end lost 6 bases, and 8 bases lay between the germline ends. Study results and limitations: Top TCRbeta clonotypes were shared more with twin than unrelated donors. Shared CDR3 clonotype counts tracked mainly the product of cloneset sizes.

This clonotype was seen at least ten times. Its specificity is not known. The chain combines TRBV2 with TRBJ2-3, with D possibly matching TRBD2 (6 bases). The sequence derives from a woman between 18 and 50 years old in good health. Sequencing was performed on PBMCs. CDR3 coding DNA: TGTGCCAGCAGTGTGGAGGGTGATACGCAGTATTTT. It codes for CASSVEGDTQYF.